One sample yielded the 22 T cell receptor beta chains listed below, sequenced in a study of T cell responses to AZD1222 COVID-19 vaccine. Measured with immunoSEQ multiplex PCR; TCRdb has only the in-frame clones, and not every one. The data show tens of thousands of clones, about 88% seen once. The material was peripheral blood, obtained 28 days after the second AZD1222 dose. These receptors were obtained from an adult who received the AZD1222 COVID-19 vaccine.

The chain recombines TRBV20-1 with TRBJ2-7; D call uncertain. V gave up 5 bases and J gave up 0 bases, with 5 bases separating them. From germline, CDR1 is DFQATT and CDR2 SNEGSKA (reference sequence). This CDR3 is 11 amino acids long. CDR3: CSAEASYEQYF. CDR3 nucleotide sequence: TGCAGTGCTGAGGCCTCCTACGAGCAGTACTTC.

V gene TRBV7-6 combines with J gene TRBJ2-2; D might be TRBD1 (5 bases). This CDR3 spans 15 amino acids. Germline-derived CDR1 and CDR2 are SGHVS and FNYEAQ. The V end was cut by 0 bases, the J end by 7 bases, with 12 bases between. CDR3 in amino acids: CASSLAYQGVGELFF. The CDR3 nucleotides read TGTGCCAGCAGCTTAGCGTATCAAGGGGTCGGGGAGCTGTTTTTT.

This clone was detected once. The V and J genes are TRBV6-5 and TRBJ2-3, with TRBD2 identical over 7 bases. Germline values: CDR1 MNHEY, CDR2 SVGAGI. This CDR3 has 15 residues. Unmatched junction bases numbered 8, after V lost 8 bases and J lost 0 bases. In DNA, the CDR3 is TGTGCCAGCCTATGGCGGGGGACTAGCACAGATACGCAGTATTTT. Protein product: CASLWRGTSTDTQYF.

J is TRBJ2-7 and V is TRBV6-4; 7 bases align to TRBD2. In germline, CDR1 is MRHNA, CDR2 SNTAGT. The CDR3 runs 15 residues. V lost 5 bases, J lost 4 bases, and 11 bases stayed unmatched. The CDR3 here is CASSSFAGVGYEQYF. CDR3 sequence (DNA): TGTGCCAGCAGTTCTTTTGCGGGAGTTGGGTACGAGCAGTACTTC.

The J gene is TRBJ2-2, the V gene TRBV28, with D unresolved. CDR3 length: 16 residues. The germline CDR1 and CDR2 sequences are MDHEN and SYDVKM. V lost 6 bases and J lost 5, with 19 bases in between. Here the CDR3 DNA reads TGTGCCAGCAGCTGGGATTTAATCCAAAGGACCGGGGAGCTGTTTTTT. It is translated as CASSWDLIQRTGELFF.

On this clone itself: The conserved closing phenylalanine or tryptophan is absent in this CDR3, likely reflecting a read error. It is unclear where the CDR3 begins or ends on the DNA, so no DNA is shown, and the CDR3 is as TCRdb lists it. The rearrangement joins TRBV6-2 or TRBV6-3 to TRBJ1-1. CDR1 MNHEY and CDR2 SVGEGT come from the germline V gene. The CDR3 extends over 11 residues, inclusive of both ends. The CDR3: CASSLYRTGSE.

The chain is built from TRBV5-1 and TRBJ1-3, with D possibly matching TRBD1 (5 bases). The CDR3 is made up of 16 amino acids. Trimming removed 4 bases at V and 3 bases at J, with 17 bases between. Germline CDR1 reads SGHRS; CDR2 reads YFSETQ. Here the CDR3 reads CASSGNRFRSGNTIYF. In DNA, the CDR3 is TGCGCCAGCAGCGGGAACAGGTTCCGGAGTGGAAACACCATATATTTT.

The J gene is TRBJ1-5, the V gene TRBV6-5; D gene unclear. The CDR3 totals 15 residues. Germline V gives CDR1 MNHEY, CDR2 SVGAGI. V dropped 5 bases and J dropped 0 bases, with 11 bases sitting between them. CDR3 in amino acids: CASSPRENSNQPQHF. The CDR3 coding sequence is TGTGCCAGCAGTCCTCGGGAAAATAGCAATCAGCCCCAGCATTTT.

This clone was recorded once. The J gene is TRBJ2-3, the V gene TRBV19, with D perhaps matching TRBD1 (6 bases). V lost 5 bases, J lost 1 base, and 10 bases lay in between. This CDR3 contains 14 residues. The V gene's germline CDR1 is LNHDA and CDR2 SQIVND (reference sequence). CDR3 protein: CASSEGVRTDTQYF. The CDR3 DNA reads TGTGCCAGTAGTGAGGGGGTGCGCACAGATACGCAGTATTTT. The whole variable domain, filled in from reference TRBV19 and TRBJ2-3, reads DGGITQSPKYLFRKEGQNVTLSCEQNLNHDAMYWYRQDPGQGLRLIYYSQIVNDFQKGDIAEGYSVSREKKESFPLTVTSAQKNPTAFYLCASSEGVRTDTQYFGPGTRLTVL.

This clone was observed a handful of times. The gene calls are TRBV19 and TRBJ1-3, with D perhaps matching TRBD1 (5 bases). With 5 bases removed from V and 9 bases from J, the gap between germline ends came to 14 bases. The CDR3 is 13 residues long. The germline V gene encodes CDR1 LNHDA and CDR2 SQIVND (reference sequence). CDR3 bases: TGTGCCAGTAGTTTCTATTTCGGGGGCACCATATATTTT. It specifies CASSFYFGGTIYF. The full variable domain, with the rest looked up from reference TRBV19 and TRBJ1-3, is DGGITQSPKYLFRKEGQNVTLSCEQNLNHDAMYWYRQDPGQGLRLIYYSQIVNDFQKGDIAEGYSVSREKKESFPLTVTSAQKNPTAFYLCASSFYFGGTIYFGEGSWLTVV.

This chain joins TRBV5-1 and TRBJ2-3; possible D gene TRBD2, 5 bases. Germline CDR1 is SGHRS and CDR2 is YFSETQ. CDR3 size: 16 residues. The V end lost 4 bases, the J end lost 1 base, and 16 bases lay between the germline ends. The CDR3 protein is CASSPLEGIGTDTQYF. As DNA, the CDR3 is TGCGCCAGCAGCCCACTCGAGGGTATTGGCACAGATACGCAGTATTTT.

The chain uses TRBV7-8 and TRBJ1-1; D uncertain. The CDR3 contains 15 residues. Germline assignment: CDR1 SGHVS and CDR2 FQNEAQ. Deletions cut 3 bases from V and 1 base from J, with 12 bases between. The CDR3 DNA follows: TGTGCCAGCAGCTTCCGGGCCAGAGGGAACACTGAAGCTTTCTTT. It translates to CASSFRARGNTEAFF.

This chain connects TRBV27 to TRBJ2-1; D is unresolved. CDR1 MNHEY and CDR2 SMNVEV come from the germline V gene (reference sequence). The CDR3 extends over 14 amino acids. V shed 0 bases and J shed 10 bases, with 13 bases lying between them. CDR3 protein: CASSLSSLVTEQFF. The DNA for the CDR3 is TGTGCCAGCAGTTTATCATCCCTAGTGACCGAGCAGTTCTTC.

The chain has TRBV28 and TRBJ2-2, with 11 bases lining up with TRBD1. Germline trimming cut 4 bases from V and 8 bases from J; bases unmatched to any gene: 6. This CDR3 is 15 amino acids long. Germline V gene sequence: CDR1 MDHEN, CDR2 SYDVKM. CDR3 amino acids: CASSSGTGGLGELFF. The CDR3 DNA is TGTGCCAGCAGTTCAGGGACAGGGGGTCTAGGGGAGCTGTTTTTT.

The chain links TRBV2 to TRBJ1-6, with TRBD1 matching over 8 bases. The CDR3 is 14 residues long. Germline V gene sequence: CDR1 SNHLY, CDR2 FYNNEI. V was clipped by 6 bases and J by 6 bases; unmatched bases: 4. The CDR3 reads CASRVGTGNSPLHF. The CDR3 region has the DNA TGTGCCAGCAGGGTCGGGACAGGTAATTCACCCCTCCACTTT.

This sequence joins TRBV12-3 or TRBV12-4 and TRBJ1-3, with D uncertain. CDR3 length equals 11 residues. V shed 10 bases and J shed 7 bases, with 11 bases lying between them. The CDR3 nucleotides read TGTGCCATCCGAGGCGGGAACACCATATATTTT. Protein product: CAIRGGNTIYF.

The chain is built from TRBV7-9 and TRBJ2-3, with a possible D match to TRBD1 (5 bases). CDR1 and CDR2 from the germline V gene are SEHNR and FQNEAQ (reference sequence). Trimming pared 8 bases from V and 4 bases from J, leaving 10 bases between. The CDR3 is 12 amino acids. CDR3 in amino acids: CASGQTADTQYF. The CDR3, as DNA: TGTGCCAGCGGCCAGACAGCAGATACGCAGTATTTT. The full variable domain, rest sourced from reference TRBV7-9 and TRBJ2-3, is DTGVSQNPRHKITKRGQNVTFRCDPISEHNRLYWYRQTLGQGPEFLTYFQNEAQLEKSRLLSDRFSAERPKGSFSTLEIQRTEQGDSAMYLCASGQTADTQYFGPGTRLTVL.

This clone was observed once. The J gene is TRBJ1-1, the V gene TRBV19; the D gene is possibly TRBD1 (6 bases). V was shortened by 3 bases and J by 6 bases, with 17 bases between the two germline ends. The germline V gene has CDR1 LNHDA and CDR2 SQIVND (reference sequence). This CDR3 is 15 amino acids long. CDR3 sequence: CASSIPLTGLSEAFF. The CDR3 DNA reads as TGTGCCAGTAGTATTCCCCTGACAGGATTGTCTGAAGCTTTCTTT.

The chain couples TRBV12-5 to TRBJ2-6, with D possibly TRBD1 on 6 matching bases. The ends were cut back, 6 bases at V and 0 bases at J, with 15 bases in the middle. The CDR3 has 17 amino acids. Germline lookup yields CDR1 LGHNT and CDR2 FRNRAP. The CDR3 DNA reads TGTGCTAGTGGAGGGCAGGGGCTGAGCTCTGGGGCCAACGTCCTGACTTTC. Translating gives CASGGQGLSSGANVLTF.

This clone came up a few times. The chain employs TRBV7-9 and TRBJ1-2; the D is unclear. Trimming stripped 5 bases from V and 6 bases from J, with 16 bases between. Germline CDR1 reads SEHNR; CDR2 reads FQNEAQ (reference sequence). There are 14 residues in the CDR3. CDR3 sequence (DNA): TGTGCCAGCAGCCCGAAAGGACTTGGGGATGGCTACACCTTC. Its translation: CASSPKGLGDGYTF. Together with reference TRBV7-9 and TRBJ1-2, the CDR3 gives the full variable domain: DTGVSQNPRHKITKRGQNVTFRCDPISEHNRLYWYRQTLGQGPEFLTYFQNEAQLEKSRLLSDRFSAERPKGSFSTLEIQRTEQGDSAMYLCASSPKGLGDGYTFGSGTRLTVV.

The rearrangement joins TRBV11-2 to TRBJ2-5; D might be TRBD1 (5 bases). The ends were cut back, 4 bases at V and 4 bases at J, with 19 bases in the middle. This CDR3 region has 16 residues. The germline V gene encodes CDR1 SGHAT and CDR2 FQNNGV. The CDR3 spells CASSSTAGPRGETQYF. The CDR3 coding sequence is TGTGCCAGCAGCTCGACAGCCGGCCCGAGAGGAGAGACCCAGTACTTC.

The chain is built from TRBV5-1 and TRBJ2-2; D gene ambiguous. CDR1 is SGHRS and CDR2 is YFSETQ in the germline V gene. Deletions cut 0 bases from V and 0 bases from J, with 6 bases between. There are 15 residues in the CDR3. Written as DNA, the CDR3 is TGCGCCAGCAGCTTGGTACATACGAACACCGGGGAGCTGTTTTTT. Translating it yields CASSLVHTNTGELFF.